This is a list of T cell receptor beta chains from one sample in a study of radiation and T cells in renal cell carcinoma. The data were produced by immunoSEQ multiplex PCR, yet TCRdb's version contains in-frame clones alone and is incomplete. The sample lists about 140,000 clones; around four fifths were seen once. Sequencing used blood, obtained from a patient whose treatment included radiotherapy and nephrectomy. These receptors were obtained from a woman in her 50s with renal cell carcinoma. CDR3s include the opening cysteine and the closing phenylalanine or tryptophan. D genes are given only for firm matches. Rows may omit the clone size; those that give it use once, few, many or a size class.

.	TRBV7-9	once	TRBJ1-1	TGTGCCAGCAGCTCGGAGGGAGGGAACACTGAAGCTTTCTTT	CASSSEGGNTEAFF
.	TRBV7-2	.	TRBJ2-7	TGTGCCAGCAGCTTAGGGTTTTCGAACTACGAGCAGTACTTC	CASSLGFSNYEQYF
.	TRBV6-1	.	TRBJ2-5	TGTGCCAGCAGTGAGGCCGTCGACTCGCAAGAGACCCAGTACTTC	CASSEAVDSQETQYF
TRBD2	TRBV6-1	once	TRBJ2-5	TGTGCCAGCAGGGGACTAGCGGAGACCCAGTACTTC	CASRGLAETQYF
.	TRBV7-3	.	TRBJ2-1	TGTGCCAGCAGCTACGTGGGTTCAAGCTCCTACAATGAGCAGTTCTTC	CASSYVGSSSYNEQFF
.	TRBV30	few	TRBJ1-2	TGTGCCTGGAGTAAGGCCGGAAGGGCTAACTATGGCTACACCTTC	CAWSKAGRANYGYTF
.	TRBV28	.	TRBJ1-2	TGTGCCAGCAGGGAGGATCGCTATGGCTACACCTTC	CASREDRYGYTF
.	TRBV7-2	.	TRBJ1-1	TGTGCCAGCAGCTTAGAGTCTCGGGGGAACACTGAAGCTTTCTTT	CASSLESRGNTEAFF
TRBD1	TRBV7-2	.	TRBJ2-7	TGTGCCAGCAGCCGGGACAGCTCTTACGAGCAGTACTTC	CASSRDSSYEQYF
TRBD1	TRBV13	few	TRBJ1-1	TGTGCCAGCAGCTTGGCAGGGGGGAACACTGAAGCTTTCTTT	CASSLAGGNTEAFF
.	TRBV6-5	.	TRBJ1-2	TGTGCCAGCAGTTACTCCCCAGGACAGACGCCACATGGCTACACCTTC	CASSYSPGQTPHGYTF
TRBD1	TRBV27	once	TRBJ2-7	TGTGCCAGCAGTTTATCGACCTGGACAGGGGGCGTCACTTACGAGCAGTACTTC	CASSLSTWTGGVTYEQYF
TRBD1	TRBV7-2	.	TRBJ1-5	TGTGCCAGCAGCATCGGACAGGGGCCTCAGCCCCAGCATTTT	CASSIGQGPQPQHF
TRBD1	TRBV7-9	.	TRBJ2-2	TGTGCCAGCAGCTTAGCGGGACAGATGAACACCGGGGAGCTGTTTTTT	CASSLAGQMNTGELFF
TRBD2	TRBV5-4	.	TRBJ2-5	TGTGCCAGCAGCCCTAGCGGGGGAGTTCTCGAGACCCAGTACTTC	CASSPSGGVLETQYF
TRBD2	TRBV18	.	TRBJ2-1	TGTGCCAGCTCTGTTAGCGGGAGTATTAATGAGCAGTTCTTC	CASSVSGSINEQFF
.	TRBV7-2	.	TRBJ1-4	TGTGCCAGCAGCTCCGCAGGGGCGACTAATGAAAAACTGTTTTTT	CASSSAGATNEKLFF
.	TRBV19	few	TRBJ1-6	TGTGCCAGTAGTCCCGCGGTGAATAATTCACCCCTCCACTTT	CASSPAVNNSPLHF